The subject of this entry is one T cell receptor beta chain. The antigen remains unidentified. The sample is drawn from a study of T-cell reconstitution after alpha-beta-depleted transplantation in children. Preparing the TCRbeta library involved the use of unique molecular identifiers. TCRdb reprocessed the PCR reads with MiXCR, giving one entry per CDR3 protein. There are roughly 120,000 distinct CDR3 sequences in the sample; 10% to 13% occur only once, and nearly 35% lies in the top ten. Study-wide points: The main origin of T-cell counts and diversity one year after transplant was newly produced T cells. Several hundred rapidly expanded clones from non-depleted graft cells reportedly supplied alpha-beta T cells about two months post-transplant. Some patients' high day-60 TCRbeta diversity was traced to surviving recipient T cells and thymic progenitors.

CDR3 length: 16 amino acids. After removal of 4 bases from V and 2 bases from J, the junction contained 11 bases not matched to a gene. Per germline, CDR1 SGHDT and CDR2 YYEEEE. The sequence was collected from a boy younger than 10 with acute lymphoblastic leukemia, due to receive a stem cell transplant. This specimen was PBMCs, taken before TCRalphabeta/CD19-depleted stem cell transplant. The gene calls are TRBV5-6 and TRBJ2-5; 7 nucleotides match TRBD2. The CDR3 nucleotides are TGTGCCAGCAGCGAGAGGGCCAGGGAGGGGCAAGAGACCCAGTACTTC. Translation gives CASSERAREGQETQYF.